The 26 T cell receptor beta chains reported below all come from one sample, sequenced in a study of cytomegalovirus exposure and HLA in healthy donors. The PCR made use of 60 Vbeta and 13 Jbeta primers. Profiled with immunoSEQ multiplex PCR; TCRdb holds only in-frame clones, not every one. Here the sample spans roughly 180,000 clones, roughly 74% being singletons. The sample consisted of PBMCs. The receptors were sampled from a young woman in good health and CMV-seropositive.

The chain combines TRBV27 with TRBJ2-5; 8 bases are shared with TRBD1. The CDR3 is 14 amino acids. Trimming took 5 bases from V and 5 from J; bases not matched to a gene: 7. Germline V CDR1 and CDR2: MNHEY, SMNVEV (reference sequence). The CDR3 region is CASSHNRGWETQYF. Here the CDR3 DNA reads TGTGCCAGCAGTCATAACAGGGGGTGGGAGACCCAGTACTTC.

This sequence joins TRBV7-9 and TRBJ2-1; D is possibly TRBD1 (6 bases). The V and J ends lost 7 bases and 10 bases respectively, with 23 bases between them. CDR3 length equals 15 residues. The germline CDR1 and CDR2 sequences are SEHNR and FQNEAQ (reference sequence). The CDR3 nucleotides read TGTGCCAGCACCCCGCAGGGGCCATTCGGGATCGAGCAGTTCTTC. Translation gives CASTPQGPFGIEQFF.

This chain uses TRBV6-4 with TRBJ2-1; 12 bases align to TRBD2. This CDR3 region has 21 residues. Germline V CDR1 and CDR2: MRHNA, SNTAGT. Trimming at V came to 2 bases and at J to 3 bases, leaving 17 bases not matched to a gene. Here the CDR3 reads CASSDNILGLAGPLDYNEQFF. CDR3 coding DNA: TGTGCCAGCAGTGACAATATATTGGGACTAGCGGGCCCTCTGGACTACAATGAGCAGTTCTTC.

The CDR3 loop reads CASRQTGGPFEQYF. The CDR3 DNA reads as TGTGCCAGCAGGCAGACAGGGGGCCCATTCGAGCAGTACTTC. V and J are TRBV2 and TRBJ2-7; 10 positions match TRBD1. Germline V gives CDR1 SNHLY, CDR2 FYNNEI. Trimming at V came to 6 bases and at J to 6 bases, leaving 8 bases not matched to a gene. The CDR3 consists of 14 residues.

This rearrangement joins TRBV7-6 to TRBJ1-6; 9 bases map to TRBD1. V dropped 4 bases and J dropped 7; count of bases not matched to a gene: 17. CDR1 is SGHVS and CDR2 is FNYEAQ in the germline V gene. The CDR3 is made up of 19 amino acids. The CDR3 protein is CASSSGQGRISIGNSPLHF. DNA for the CDR3: TGTGCCAGCAGCTCGGGACAGGGCAGAATATCGATTGGCAATTCACCCCTCCACTTT.

This chain connects TRBV7-2 to TRBJ1-5; the match to TRBD1 covers 8 bases. CDR3 length: 16 residues. Looked up from germline, CDR1 is SGHTA and CDR2 is FQGNSA. V trimming: 4 bases; J trimming: 5 bases; junction bases outside the gene matches: 10. This chain's CDR3 is CASSSDRGGRDQPQHF. The CDR3 DNA follows: TGTGCCAGCAGCTCAGACAGGGGCGGAAGGGATCAGCCCCAGCATTTT.

This clone showed up just a few times. The V and J genes are TRBV19 and TRBJ1-1; 9 bases are shared with TRBD1. This CDR3 is built from 13 residues. Germline V gives CDR1 LNHDA, CDR2 SQIVND (reference sequence). J lost 5 bases, V lost 8 bases, and 6 bases had no gene match. CDR3 region: CASLQGASTEAFF. The CDR3 DNA is TGTGCCAGTTTACAGGGGGCGTCAACTGAAGCTTTCTTT.

The chain is built from TRBV12-2 and TRBJ1-2. TRBV12-2 is a pseudogene locus. This CDR3 is built from 20 residues. The CDR3 coding sequence is TGTGCAAGTCGCTTAGCGGATTTAACGGGGTCACCCGGGCTCGCGGAAGGCTACACCTTC. Residues: CASRLADLTGSPGLAEGYTF.

This clone was detected a few times. The chain employs TRBV25-1 and TRBJ1-1; the D is unclear. The CDR3 has 12 residues. Germline loops: CDR1 MGHDK, CDR2 SYGVNS. Trimming cost V 0 bases and J 8 bases, with 7 bases left between them. The CDR3 loop reads CASSEYGGEAFF. As DNA, the CDR3 is TGTGCCAGCAGTGAATACGGAGGGGAAGCTTTCTTT.

V is TRBV2 and J is TRBJ2-4; D gene unclear. This CDR3 is built from 14 residues. Germline CDR1 reads SNHLY; CDR2 reads FYNNEI. Trimming shortened V by 6 bases and J by 0 bases, and 9 bases separated the two germline ends. The CDR3 DNA is TGTGCCAGCAGGCTTACTCTAGCCAAAAACATTCAGTACTTC. Protein sequence: CASRLTLAKNIQYF.

This clone was detected a few times. This chain connects TRBV7-8 to TRBJ1-1; TRBD1 aligns across 10 bases. The CDR3 spans 15 residues. Germline assignment: CDR1 SGHVS and CDR2 FQNEAQ. V lost 1 base to trimming and J lost 5 bases; unmatched junction nucleotides: 4. The CDR3 region is CASSLGGTGETEAFF. The CDR3 nucleotides are TGTGCCAGCAGCTTAGGGGGGACAGGGGAAACTGAAGCTTTCTTT.

The gene calls are TRBV5-8 and TRBJ2-1, with D perhaps matching TRBD2 (5 bases). This CDR3 spans 15 amino acids. Germline-derived CDR1 and CDR2 are SGHTS and YDEGEE. V was trimmed by 1 base and J by 10 bases, leaving 18 bases between them. CDR3 sequence reads: CASSLWLGRGQEQFF. Written as DNA, the CDR3 is TGTGCCAGCAGCTTGTGGCTAGGGAGAGGGCAGGAGCAGTTCTTC.

Remarks on this clone: The sample holds other DNA sequences that translate to the same CDR3. The genes are TRBV27 and TRBJ1-2; weak D call: TRBD1 (5 bases). CDR1 and CDR2 (germline): MNHEY, SMNVEV (reference sequence). This CDR3 region has 13 residues. The V end was cut by 0 bases, the J end by 4 bases, with 6 bases between. The CDR3 DNA follows: TGTGCCAGCAGTTTATCGGGGGGCTATGGCTACACCTTC. This translates into CASSLSGGYGYTF.

This clone counts as medium-sized. This chain uses TRBV20-1 with TRBJ1-1; TRBD1 might be the D (5 bases). The germline V and J ends were trimmed by 0 bases and 10 bases, with 9 bases remaining between them. The germline V gene encodes CDR1 DFQATT and CDR2 SNEGSKA (reference sequence). The CDR3 has 11 residues. CDR3 in amino acids: CSAREAGTAFF. The CDR3 DNA reads as TGCAGTGCTAGAGAGGCGGGGACAGCTTTCTTT.

This sequence joins TRBV5-8 and TRBJ2-1; D uncertain. V was shortened by 0 bases and J by 8 bases, with 3 bases between the two germline ends. CDR3 length equals 11 residues. The germline CDR1 and CDR2 sequences are SGHTS and YDEGEE. In nucleotides, the CDR3 is TGTGCCAGCAGCTTGGACTATGAGCAGTTCTTC. Translation gives CASSLDYEQFF. The variable domain in full, with the rest retrieved from reference TRBV5-8 and TRBJ2-1, is EAGVTQSPTHLIKTRGQQATLRCSPISGHTSVYWYQQALGLGLQFLLWYDEGEERNRGNFPPRFSGRQFPNYSSELNVNALELEDSALYLCASSLDYEQFFGPGTRLTVL.

This sequence joins TRBV18 and TRBJ2-1; 7 bases align to TRBD1. The CDR3 sequence is 13 residues long. V lost 2 bases, J lost 7 bases, and 2 bases stayed unmatched. The germline V gene has CDR1 KGHSH and CDR2 LQKENI. This chain's CDR3 is CASSPTRGNEQFF. CDR3 coding DNA: TGTGCCAGCTCACCAACCAGGGGGAATGAGCAGTTCTTC.

The CDR3 DNA reads TGTGCCAGCAGCAAGACCGGACAGGCGGAGACCCAGTACTTC. Amino acids: CASSKTGQAETQYF. The chain employs TRBV5-6 and TRBJ2-5, with 7 bases identical to TRBD1. This CDR3 has 14 amino acids. Germline V gene lookup returns CDR1 SGHDT and CDR2 YYEEEE. The junction had 8 bases not matched to a gene; V was cut back by 4 bases and J by 5 bases.

This clone was seen just once. This chain links TRBV7-9 with TRBJ2-1; no reliable D call. This CDR3 comprises 13 residues. Per germline, CDR1 SEHNR and CDR2 FQNEAQ (reference sequence). V was trimmed by 3 bases and J by 4 bases, leaving 7 bases between them. CDR3 nucleotides: TGTGCCAGCAGCTTTTCAGATTACAATGAGCAGTTCTTC. Its protein product is CASSFSDYNEQFF.

This clone was observed a handful of times. V and J are TRBV11-2 and TRBJ2-2; no reliable D call. This CDR3 is 14 amino acids long. Germline loops: CDR1 SGHAT, CDR2 FQNNGV. Trimming took 3 bases from V and 4 from J, leaving 9 bases between them. The CDR3 protein is CASSLKRFTGELFF. In DNA form, the CDR3 reads TGTGCCAGCAGCTTGAAGAGGTTCACCGGGGAGCTGTTTTTT.

Concerning this clone: This same CDR3 is encoded by further DNA sequences in the sample. The genes are TRBV5-1 and TRBJ2-2; 8 nucleotides line up with TRBD2. With 0 bases clipped from V and 1 base from J, the junction kept 2 bases outside the gene matches. The CDR3 covers 16 residues. Germline V gene sequence: CDR1 SGHRS, CDR2 YFSETQ. The DNA for the CDR3 is TGCGCCAGCAGCTTGGGTCTAGCGGGGAACACCGGGGAGCTGTTTTTT. This sequence encodes CASSLGLAGNTGELFF.

The chain has TRBV6-5 and TRBJ2-7; D is uncertain. Germline V gene sequence: CDR1 MNHEY, CDR2 SVGAGI. This CDR3 spans 13 amino acids. With 4 bases removed from V and 7 bases from J, the gap between germline ends came to 14 bases. Written as DNA, the CDR3 is TGTGCCAGCAGTTCCCTCCCCAGGCTAGAGCAGTACTTC. Encoded protein: CASSSLPRLEQYF.

The chain has TRBV28 and TRBJ1-2; TRBD1 agrees at 7 bases. This CDR3 has 14 amino acids. V dropped 4 bases and J dropped 7; count of bases not matched to a gene: 9. Germline V gives CDR1 MDHEN, CDR2 SYDVKM. DNA for the CDR3: TGTGCCAGCAGTTGGCTGAAAGGGGGCGTTGGCTACACCTTC. The encoded protein is CASSWLKGGVGYTF.

The chain links TRBV7-9 to TRBJ2-1, with 9 bases that match TRBD2. This CDR3 comprises 15 residues. Germline lookup yields CDR1 SEHNR and CDR2 FQNEAQ (reference sequence). Trimming at V came to 1 base and at J to 9 bases, leaving 7 bases not matched to a gene. This chain's CDR3 is CASSLVGGRVGEQFF. CDR3 nucleotides: TGTGCCAGCAGCTTAGTCGGCGGGAGGGTCGGTGAGCAGTTCTTC.

The V and J genes are TRBV5-1 and TRBJ2-2; perhaps TRBD2 as D (5 bases). The CDR3 extends over 14 amino acids. Germline loops: CDR1 SGHRS, CDR2 YFSETQ. Trimming shortened V by 4 bases and J by 7 bases, and 14 bases separated the two germline ends. CDR3 bases: TGCGCCAGCAGCCTGGCCGCCGGGGACGGGGAGCTGTTTTTT. Translating it yields CASSLAAGDGELFF.

In DNA form, the CDR3 reads TGTGCCAACTATTTGACTAGCGGGGGTGGGTATGAGCAGTTCTTC. Translated, it gives CANYLTSGGGYEQFF. The V and J genes are TRBV2 and TRBJ2-1; 12 bases agree with TRBD2. Germline V gene sequence: CDR1 SNHLY, CDR2 FYNNEI. This CDR3 region has 15 residues. Germline trimming cut 10 bases from V and 8 bases from J; bases unmatched to any gene: 12.

V and J are TRBV7-3 and TRBJ2-3, with 11 bases matching TRBD2. The CDR3 extends over 15 amino acids. The germline V gene encodes CDR1 SGHTA and CDR2 FQGTGA. V lost 5 bases and J lost 0; bases outside the gene matches: 1. CDR3 nucleotide sequence: TGTGCCAGCAGCGCTAGCGGGGGGAGCACAGATACGCAGTATTTT. Its translation is CASSASGGSTDTQYF.